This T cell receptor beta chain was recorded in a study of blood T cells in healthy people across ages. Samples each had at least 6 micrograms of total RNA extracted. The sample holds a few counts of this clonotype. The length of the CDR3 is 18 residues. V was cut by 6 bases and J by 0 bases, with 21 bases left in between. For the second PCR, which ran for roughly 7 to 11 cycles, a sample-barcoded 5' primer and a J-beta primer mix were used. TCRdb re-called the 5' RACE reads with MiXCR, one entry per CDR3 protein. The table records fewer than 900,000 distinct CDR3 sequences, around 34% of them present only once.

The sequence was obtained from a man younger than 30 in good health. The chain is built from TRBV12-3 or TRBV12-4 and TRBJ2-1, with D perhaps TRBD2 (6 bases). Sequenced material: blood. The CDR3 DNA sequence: TGTGCCAGCAGCCGTCCCGTGTGGGACTTCACCTCCTACAATGAGCAGTTCTTC. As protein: CASSRPVWDFTSYNEQFF.